The text below deals with one TCR beta chain. This clonotype was observed many times. It lacks a known antigen. Base qualities were left out, and no much larger clone turns up one base away. Library prep was done by RACE. For sequencing, a NextSeq 500 was employed. Library preparation attached unique molecular identifiers to individual cDNA molecules for quantitative, reproducible TCR counting. Each blood RNA sample was used to sequence both TCR alpha and TCR beta chains. The study's processing was this. A median of about 89,000 TCRs per sample was observed, with a range of about 20,000 to 700,000. The Decombinator software suite was used to annotate V, J and CDR3 in the TCR reads. To make PS versus PT1 abundance plots, every sample was subsampled to the same number of TCRs (28,000). Expanded TCRs were defined as absent before sensitization and observed at least eight times at the 2-week time point. TCRdb passed the public sequencing reads through fastp at Q25 and MiXCR, retaining productive beta sequences. All rows with the same CDR3 protein become a single entry with the most common DNA and genes. In this record, the V and J calls reflect TCRdb's handling and not the investigators' own analysis. For this sample the table gives 360,000 or so distinct CDR3 sequences, of which just under 6.5% were detected only once. Together, the top ten hold around 5.6% of the sample.

The time point label for this specimen denotes: patch test 2, 6 weeks after DPC sensitization. The sample's treatment or condition label, decoded: therapeutic diphenylcyclopropenone sensitization with weekly scalp DPC. At every patch-test visit, the blood draw took place before the patch test was put on. To be eligible, patients had to be aged 18 to 70, diagnosed with alopecia and judged suitable for DPC therapy, while pregnant patients were excluded. Total RNA was extracted from unfractionated whole blood collected in Tempus Blood RNA tubes. The sample is drawn from a study of human T cells and chemical hapten exposure (dated by TCRdb to the early 2020s). Background for the entire study: For sensitization, 2% DPC in acetone was applied to an approximately 2 cm by approximately 2 cm area of upper inner arm skin. Throughout the study period of approximately 23 weeks, patients also received therapeutic DPC doses to the scalp every week. The patient cohort, mostly female, included alopecia areata with under or over 50% scalp involvement, alopecia totalis and alopecia universalis. Patch testing was performed on the upper back with Finn chambers containing 0.01% DPC, and the patch tests were scored after 6 days according to International Contact Dermatitis Research Group standards. About 29 alopecia patients gave blood for TCR sequencing at one to four time points (pre-sensitization, 2, 6 and 24 weeks). Blood was sampled from patients pre-sensitization (week 0) and at 2, 6 and about 24 weeks after DPC sensitization. Libraries were pooled for sequencing, and per-sample TCR yields varied mainly because of small differences in library volumes within the pool. The study tracked peripheral blood TCR repertoire changes in vivo during primary and secondary sensitization to the hapten diphenylcyclopropenone (DPC) in alopecia patients.

Beyond this particular receptor, the publication reports: After repeated subsampling, changes were observed in the strength of the expansion versus patch-test correlation and in the threshold at which the correlation became significant. A positive correlation was found between the number of PT1 expanded TCRs and patch test score, with significance reached at thresholds 8, 16 and 32 but not 4. DPC sensitization did not change the number of TCRs with a frequency above 1 in 1000, and there was no evidence of changes in global repertoire structure. Alopecia, a presumed autoimmune disease, was present in all patients, so the immune response of the patients might differ from that of healthy individuals. Significantly more large CDR3 similarity clusters were formed by expanded TCRs than by pre-sensitization or healthy control sets, consistent with antigen-driven responses.

The sequencing used whole blood, collected in connection with sensitization to the hapten diphenylcyclopropenone (DPC). The TCR originated in a woman between 18 and 29 years old with alopecia areata. Some clones in this sample may be carry-over from other donors' samples.

The nucleotide sequence reads as follows: TGCAGTGCGATGCTTTACACTGAAGCTTTCTTT. Its translation is CSAMLYTEAFF. The chain was built from TRBV20-1 and TRBJ1-1; the D segment cannot be called with confidence. The CDR3 has 11 amino acids, counting the end cysteine and phenylalanine. The sequence is cut down to CDR3 DNA, 33 bases in frame from base 1. Deletion took 6 bases off V and 3 bases off J, with a span of 8 bases between the germline ends. According to the germline V gene (reference sequence), CDR1 reads DFQATT and CDR2 reads SNEGSKA.